This TCR beta chain was identified during a study of regulatory T cells in long-lasting Graves disease. On the study more broadly: Persistent Graves' disease required over 5 years of antithyroid drugs and positive TSH receptor antibodies. Regarding the study as a whole: Persistent disease preferred TRBV28, TRBJ1-2 and TRBJ2-5; new disease, TRBV20-1 and TRBJ2-1.

Sequencing libraries for TCR beta were prepared with iRepertoire HTBI primers and Arm-PCR of CDR3 regions. TCRdb called the multiplex PCR reads again in MiXCR, with one record for every CDR3 protein. The repertoire holds roughly 500,000 distinct CDR3 sequences, with less than 25% as singletons. Points on this clonotype: The antigen is unknown. Sequence at one end of the junction differs from germline and may be a read error.

Time point in this sample: persistent/refractory GD, antithyroid drugs over 5 years with positive TRAb. From PBMCs, RNA was extracted and then used to make the TCR library. This CDR3 comprises 11 residues. The germline CDR1 and CDR2 sequences are MGHDK and SYGVNS. The TCR originated in a female donor with Graves disease. Sequencing used peripheral blood mononuclear cells (PBMCs), obtained when the disease was refractory, from a patient treated with antithyroid drugs. The rearrangement links TRBV25-1 to TRBJ1-1; TRBD1 is a possible D gene (5 bases). The CDR3 loop is CASSGGAEASF. In nucleotides, the CDR3 is TGTGCCAGCAGTGGAGGGGCAGAAGCTTCCTTT.